Presented here are 10 T cell receptor beta chains from one specimen sequenced in a study of human T cells and chemical hapten exposure listed by TCRdb under 2021. Library preparation was by RACE. Sequencing was performed on a NextSeq 500. TCRdb ran its own pipeline on the public reads, namely fastp trimming at Q25 and MiXCR clone calling, and kept in-frame beta chains. Records with the same CDR3 protein are collapsed into one entry carrying the most frequent genes and DNA. Across this sample there are 100,000 or so distinct CDR3 sequences, with roughly 9.6% seen only once. In total, the top ten clones hold 3.5% of the sample. This specimen's time point label, per the study, means: patch test 1, 2 weeks after DPC sensitization. This specimen's treatment or condition label, interpreted: therapeutic diphenylcyclopropenone sensitization with weekly scalp DPC. The sequences come from whole blood, collected in connection with sensitization to the hapten diphenylcyclopropenone (DPC). These receptors were obtained from a woman between 40 and 55 years old with alopecia areata. Some clones in this sample may be carry-over from other donors' samples.

V gene TRBV18 combines with J gene TRBJ2-2; D is uncertain. The CDR3 length is 15 residues. Trimming stripped 1 base from V and 1 base from J, with 7 bases between. Germline V gene data show CDR1 as KGHSH and CDR2 as LQKENI. The CDR3: CASSPLTKNTGELFF. The CDR3, as DNA: TGTGCCAGCTCACCACTGACAAAGAACACCGGGGAGCTGTTTTTT.

This clonotype is a singleton in its sample. A read error may explain this, as a much larger clone is one base away. V and J are TRBV7-2 and TRBJ1-2, with D perhaps matching TRBD1 (6 bases). Germline CDR1 and CDR2: SGHTA and FQGNSA. The CDR3 covers 14 residues. The CDR3 sequence: CVSQGNAQARGYTF. DNA for the CDR3: TGTGTCAGCCAGGGGAATGCTCAGGCCCGTGGCTACACCTTC.

The CDR3 nucleotides are TGTGCCACCAGTGCGACAGGGGTCAATTCACCCCTCCACTTT. This translates into CATSATGVNSPLHF. This rearrangement joins TRBV24-1 to TRBJ1-6; 8 bases match TRBD1. J lost 7 bases, V lost 5 bases, and 3 bases had no gene match. This CDR3 region has 14 residues. CDR1 KGHDR and CDR2 SFDVKD come from the germline V gene.

This clonotype was detected many times. The genes are TRBV30 and TRBJ2-2; 8 bases are a match to TRBD2. Germline trimming cut 8 bases from V and 5 bases from J; bases unmatched to any gene: 13. CDR1 and CDR2 (germline): GTSNPN, SVGIG (reference sequence). This CDR3 spans 15 amino acids. CDR3 residues: CAHQSSGRGTGELFF. CDR3 DNA: TGTGCCCACCAATCTAGCGGGCGGGGAACCGGGGAGCTGTTTTTT.

This clonotype was seen many times. This chain connects TRBV28 to TRBJ2-3; TRBD2 agrees at 12 bases. Germline CDR1 and CDR2: MDHEN and SYDVKM. Trimming cost V 5 bases and J 4 bases; bases outside gene matches: 7. This CDR3 is built from 16 residues. CDR3 loop: CASSPLAGGPPDTQYF. DNA for the CDR3: TGTGCCAGCAGTCCCCTAGCGGGAGGGCCGCCAGATACGCAGTATTTT.

The genes are TRBV6-5 and TRBJ2-7, with a weak D call TRBD2 (6 bases). CDR3 length: 16 amino acids. Germline V gives CDR1 MNHEY, CDR2 SVGAGI. V gave up 0 bases and J gave up 0 bases, with 12 bases separating them. CDR3 residues: CASSYSGGQSSYEQYF. CDR3 nucleotide sequence: TGTGCCAGCAGTTACTCGGGGGGTCAGAGCTCCTACGAGCAGTACTTC.

This clonotype was counted between two and nine times. V and J are TRBV20-1 and TRBJ1-5; D remains ambiguous. This CDR3 has 17 amino acids. V was trimmed by 0 bases and J by 2 bases, leaving 17 bases between them. Germline loops: CDR1 DFQATT, CDR2 SNEGSKA (reference sequence). Here the CDR3 DNA reads TGCAGTGCTAGAGATTTGTTTGCGATTTTCGGCAATCAGCCCCAGCATTTT. Translating gives CSARDLFAIFGNQPQHF.

The sample holds many counts of this clonotype. V and J are TRBV18 and TRBJ2-5; 10 positions match TRBD2. Germline V CDR1 and CDR2: KGHSH, LQKENI. The CDR3 consists of 15 residues. J was trimmed by 2 bases and V by 3 bases; bases with no gene match: 3. The CDR3 coding sequence is TGTGCCAGCTCACCGGGACTAGCGCCACAAGAGACCCAGTACTTC. This gives the protein CASSPGLAPQETQYF.

J is TRBJ2-6 and V is TRBV5-1; D gene uncertain. Trimming took off 0 bases at V and 0 bases at J, with 10 bases between the two ends. The germline V gene encodes CDR1 SGHRS and CDR2 YFSETQ. CDR3 length: 17 residues. CDR3 DNA sequence: TGCGCCAGCAGCTTGGGACACAGAAACTCTGGGGCCAACGTCCTGACTTTC. Protein sequence: CASSLGHRNSGANVLTF.

This clonotype was counted between two and nine times. The rearrangement uses TRBV19 and TRBJ2-7; D is unclear. Germline V gene sequence: CDR1 LNHDA, CDR2 SQIVND (reference sequence). V was shortened by 5 bases and J by 7 bases, with 15 bases between the two germline ends. The CDR3 consists of 13 residues. The CDR3 loop is CASSPVDPGEQYF. The DNA of the CDR3 is TGTGCCAGTAGTCCGGTTGATCCCGGGGAGCAGTACTTC.